Below, 20 T cell receptor beta chains from the same sample are listed, as sequenced in a study of technical replicates of blood from several donors. TCRdb keeps only in-frame clones here, not all; method: immunoSEQ multiplex PCR. The repertoire includes tens of thousands of clones, roughly 86% of them detected once, and around 4.9% sits in the top ten. The sample comprised PBMCs. These receptors all stem from a human donor in good health. Some clones in this sample may be carry-over from other donors' samples.

The chain recombines TRBV5-1 with TRBJ2-5; the match to TRBD1 covers 8 bases. This CDR3 contains 15 residues. Germline values: CDR1 SGHRS, CDR2 YFSETQ. Germline trimming cut 1 base from V and 3 bases from J; bases unmatched to any gene: 5. The CDR3 nucleotides are TGCGCCAGCAGCTTGTTTCCGGGACAGGAAGAGACCCAGTACTTC. Protein sequence: CASSLFPGQEETQYF.

The V and J genes are TRBV5-6 and TRBJ2-3, with 10 bases lining up with TRBD2. V was pared by 4 bases and J by 6 bases, with 5 bases of the junction left unmatched. Germline CDR1 and CDR2: SGHDT and YYEEEE. The CDR3 length is 14 residues. The CDR3, as DNA: TGTGCCAGCAGCCATCTAGCGGGGGTCGATACGCAGTATTTT. It specifies CASSHLAGVDTQYF.

V gene TRBV23-1 combines with J gene TRBJ2-7; D perhaps matches TRBD1 (6 bases). TRBV23-1 is known as an ORF, though its function is uncertain. Trimming took 0 bases from V and 2 from J, leaving 20 bases between them. The CDR3 contains 18 residues. CDR3 in DNA: TGCGCCAGCAGTCAATCCTCCCGGTCACAGGGCTGGCCCTACGAGCAGTACTTC. Translation: CASSQSSRSQGWPYEQYF.

The V gene is TRBV10-3, the J gene TRBJ1-5; the match to TRBD1 covers 7 bases. CDR3 length equals 12 residues. V trimming: 0 bases; J trimming: 11 bases; junction bases outside the gene matches: 1. In germline, CDR1 is ENHRY, CDR2 SYGVKD. CDR3 DNA sequence: TGTGCCATCAGTGAGTCGGGACAGACCCAGCATTTT. Translation gives CAISESGQTQHF.

This chain joins TRBV30 and TRBJ1-4; D might be TRBD1 (6 bases). The V end lost 0 bases, the J end lost 14 bases, and 16 bases lay between the germline ends. The germline gives CDR1 GTSNPN, CDR2 SVGIG (reference sequence). The CDR3 extends over 13 amino acids. CDR3 in amino acids: CAWSVTGGTRLFF. DNA of the CDR3: TGTGCCTGGAGTGTAACCGGGGGGACAAGGCTGTTTTTT.

This clone turned up a few times. V gene TRBV5-8 combines with J gene TRBJ1-1; D gene uncertain. Germline V gene lookup returns CDR1 SGHTS and CDR2 YDEGEE. This CDR3 contains 13 residues. V lost 0 bases to trimming and J lost 7 bases, with 10 bases between them. The CDR3 nucleotides read TGTGCCAGCAGCTTGGAGCCTGGTAATGAAGCTTTCTTT. It yields the protein CASSLEPGNEAFF.

This chain connects TRBV7-3 to TRBJ1-2, with D possibly TRBD1 on 6 matching bases. Germline-derived CDR1 and CDR2 are SGHTA and FQGTGA. V lost 5 bases and J lost 4, with 17 bases in between. This CDR3 is built from 15 residues. The CDR3 DNA is TGTGCCAGCAGCCCCGCGGGCGGGGGGCCCTATGGCTACACCTTC. It translates to CASSPAGGGPYGYTF.

The rearrangement links TRBV20-1 to TRBJ2-7, with 7 bases that match TRBD2. The CDR3 has 11 residues. The V gene's germline CDR1 is DFQATT and CDR2 SNEGSKA (reference sequence). Unmatched junction bases numbered 6, after V lost 7 bases and J lost 6 bases. CDR3 protein: CSGGEGGEQYF. In nucleotides, the CDR3 is TGCAGTGGTGGGGAGGGAGGCGAGCAGTACTTC.

The chain joins TRBV10-3 to TRBJ2-7, with 9 bases aligning to TRBD2. Germline values: CDR1 ENHRY, CDR2 SYGVKD. V trimming: 0 bases; J trimming: 6 bases; junction bases outside the gene matches: 9. The length of the CDR3 is 16 residues. The DNA of the CDR3 is TGTGCCATCAGTGAGTCGATTTCAGGGACTAGCTTCGAGCAGTACTTC. Its protein product is CAISESISGTSFEQYF.

The genes are TRBV5-4 and TRBJ1-1, with a weak D call TRBD1 (6 bases). The germline CDR1 and CDR2 sequences are SGHNT and YYREEE (reference sequence). Trimming took 0 bases from V and 0 from J, leaving 9 bases between them. The CDR3 sequence is 15 residues long. The CDR3 protein is CASSLGPGVNTEAFF. The CDR3 region has the DNA TGTGCCAGCAGCTTGGGTCCAGGGGTGAACACTGAAGCTTTCTTT.

The J gene is TRBJ1-1, the V gene TRBV7-9, with 8 nucleotides matching TRBD1. Per the germline V gene, CDR1 is SEHNR and CDR2 is FQNEAQ (reference sequence). V was clipped by 5 bases and J by 5 bases; unmatched bases: 7. This CDR3 has 14 residues. CDR3: CASSPQGARTEAFF. In nucleotides, the CDR3 is TGTGCCAGCAGCCCCCAGGGGGCTCGAACTGAAGCTTTCTTT. The whole variable domain, filled in from reference TRBV7-9 and TRBJ1-1, reads DTGVSQNPRHKITKRGQNVTFRCDPISEHNRLYWYRQTLGQGPEFLTYFQNEAQLEKSRLLSDRFSAERPKGSFSTLEIQRTEQGDSAMYLCASSPQGARTEAFFGQGTRLTVV.

The chain uses TRBV7-3 and TRBJ2-7; 16 bases map to TRBD2. Trimming removed 4 bases from V and 0 bases from J; junction bases left unmatched: 6. The CDR3 contains 18 residues. Germline V gene data show CDR1 as SGHTA and CDR2 as FQGTGA. Here the CDR3 DNA reads TGTGCCAGCAGCTACTCGGGACTAGCGGGAGGGAGCTCCTACGAGCAGTACTTC. It codes for CASSYSGLAGGSSYEQYF. The complete variable domain, with remaining parts taken from reference TRBV7-3 and TRBJ2-7, reads GAGVSQTPSNKVTEKGKYVELRCDPISGHTALYWYRQSLGQGPEFLIYFQGTGAADDSGLPNDRFFAVRPEGSVSTLKIQRTERGDSAVYLCASSYSGLAGGSSYEQYFGPGTRLTVT.

The rearrangement uses TRBV7-2 and TRBJ1-3, with D perhaps TRBD1 (6 bases). Germline V lookup: CDR1 SGHTA, CDR2 FQGNSA. The CDR3 is 16 amino acids. V lost 3 bases, J lost 0 bases, and 12 bases lay in between. CDR3 DNA: TGTGCCAGCAGCTTCCGACAGGCCCTCTCTGGAAACACCATATATTTT. Translated: CASSFRQALSGNTIYF.

The chain employs TRBV7-9 and TRBJ1-4; TRBD1 agrees at 12 bases. V lost 5 bases, J lost 5 bases, and 9 bases stayed unmatched. The CDR3 extends over 17 amino acids. Per germline, CDR1 SEHNR and CDR2 FQNEAQ (reference sequence). CDR3 loop: CASSLGTGGEENEKLFF. DNA for the CDR3: TGTGCCAGCAGCCTAGGGACAGGGGGCGAAGAGAATGAAAAACTGTTTTTT.

The CDR3 DNA reads as TGTGCCAGCAGTTTCGGTCAGGCCAATTCACCCCTCCACTTT. As protein: CASSFGQANSPLHF. The chain couples TRBV27 to TRBJ1-6; D not resolved. The V gene's germline CDR1 is MNHEY and CDR2 SMNVEV (reference sequence). This CDR3 is 14 amino acids long. With 3 bases removed from V and 7 bases from J, the gap between germline ends came to 10 bases.

The V call is TRBV4-2, the J call TRBJ1-4; D remains ambiguous. The germline CDR1 and CDR2 sequences are LGHNA and YNFKEQ. The CDR3 is 20 amino acids. V lost 3 bases and J lost 0, with 23 bases in between. CDR3 nucleotides: TGTGCCAGCAGCCATAACACTTACGTTCGGCTCGGGGCAACTAATGAAAAACTGTTTTTT. Encoded protein: CASSHNTYVRLGATNEKLFF.

This clone was seen once. The V and J genes are TRBV2 and TRBJ1-2; 7 bases agree with TRBD1. Germline V gene lookup returns CDR1 SNHLY and CDR2 FYNNEI. V dropped 5 bases and J dropped 1; count of bases not matched to a gene: 10. The CDR3 is 16 residues long. CDR3 sequence reads: CASSITRDSDNYGYTF. The CDR3 DNA follows: TGTGCCAGCAGTATTACCCGGGACAGTGATAACTATGGCTACACCTTC.

V usage is TRBV7-2 and J usage is TRBJ2-1; 14 nucleotides align to TRBD2. Germline loops: CDR1 SGHTA, CDR2 FQGNSA. Trimming at V came to 2 bases and at J to 8 bases, leaving 2 bases not matched to a gene. This CDR3 comprises 15 residues. This chain's CDR3 is CASSLMGLAGDEQFF. The CDR3 DNA reads as TGTGCCAGCAGCTTAATGGGACTAGCGGGAGATGAGCAGTTCTTC.

CDR3 bases: TGTGCCAGCAGCCCCCCCGGGGGGCTTGACGGGGAGCTGTTTTTT. Protein product: CASSPPGGLDGELFF. This chain connects TRBV7-2 to TRBJ2-2; tentative D call: TRBD2 (7 bases). Per germline, CDR1 SGHTA and CDR2 FQGNSA. The V end was cut by 5 bases, the J end by 7 bases, with 17 bases between. The CDR3 spans 15 residues.

This rearrangement joins TRBV11-2 to TRBJ2-3; no reliable D call. Germline V CDR1 and CDR2: SGHAT, FQNNGV. Trimming left V 5 bases short and J 4 bases short, with 7 bases between. This CDR3 region has 12 residues. DNA of the CDR3: TGTGCCAGCAGCCGTCCCGCAGATACGCAGTATTTT. Amino acid sequence: CASSRPADTQYF.